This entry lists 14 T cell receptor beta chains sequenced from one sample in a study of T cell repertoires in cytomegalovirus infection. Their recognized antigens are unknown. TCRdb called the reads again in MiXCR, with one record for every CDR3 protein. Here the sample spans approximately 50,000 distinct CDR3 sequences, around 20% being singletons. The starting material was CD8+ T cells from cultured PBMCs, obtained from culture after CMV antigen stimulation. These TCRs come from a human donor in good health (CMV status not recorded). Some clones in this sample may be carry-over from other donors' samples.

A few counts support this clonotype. The CDR3 loop reads CAIKDFPLGTEAFF. The CDR3 DNA sequence: TGTGCCATCAAGGACTTTCCCTTGGGCACTGAAGCTTTCTTT. The chain couples TRBV10-3 to TRBJ1-1; D call uncertain. The length of the CDR3 is 14 residues. Germline lookup yields CDR1 ENHRY and CDR2 SYGVKD. V gave up 7 bases and J gave up 4 bases, with 16 bases separating them.

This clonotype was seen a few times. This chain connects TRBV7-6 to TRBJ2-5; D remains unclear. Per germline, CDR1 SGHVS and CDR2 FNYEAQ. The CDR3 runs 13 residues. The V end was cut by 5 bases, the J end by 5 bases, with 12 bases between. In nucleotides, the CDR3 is TGTGCCAGCAGCCGATCAAGTAGGGAGACCCAGTACTTC. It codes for CASSRSSRETQYF. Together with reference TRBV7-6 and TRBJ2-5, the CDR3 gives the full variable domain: GAGVSQSPRYKVTKRGQDVALRCDPISGHVSLYWYRQALGQGPEFLTYFNYEAQQDKSGLPNDRFSAERPEGSISTLTIQRTEQRDSAMYRCASSRSSRETQYFGPGTRLLVL.

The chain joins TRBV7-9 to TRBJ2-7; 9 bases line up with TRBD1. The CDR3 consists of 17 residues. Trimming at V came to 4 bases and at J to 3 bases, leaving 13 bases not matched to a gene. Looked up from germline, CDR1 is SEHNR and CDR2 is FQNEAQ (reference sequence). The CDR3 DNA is TGTGCCAGCAGCTCCCCCCTGGGACCGGACAGGGGCTACGAGCAGTACTTC. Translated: CASSSPLGPDRGYEQYF.

The CDR3 spells CASSSPGQGVYEQYF. The CDR3 DNA follows: TGTGCCAGCAGCTCTCCGGGACAGGGGGTTTACGAGCAGTACTTC. The chain is built from TRBV7-8 and TRBJ2-7; 11 bases fit TRBD1. Germline V gives CDR1 SGHVS, CDR2 FQNEAQ. The CDR3 runs to 15 residues. V shed 4 bases, J shed 4 bases, and the junction held 6 bases outside the gene matches.

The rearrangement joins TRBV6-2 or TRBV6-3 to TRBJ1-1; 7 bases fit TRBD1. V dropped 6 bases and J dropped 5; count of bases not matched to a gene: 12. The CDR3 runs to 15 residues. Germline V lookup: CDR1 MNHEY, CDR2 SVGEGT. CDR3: CASSIPQGSGTEAFF. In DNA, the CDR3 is TGTGCCAGCAGCATCCCACAGGGGTCCGGGACTGAAGCTTTCTTT.

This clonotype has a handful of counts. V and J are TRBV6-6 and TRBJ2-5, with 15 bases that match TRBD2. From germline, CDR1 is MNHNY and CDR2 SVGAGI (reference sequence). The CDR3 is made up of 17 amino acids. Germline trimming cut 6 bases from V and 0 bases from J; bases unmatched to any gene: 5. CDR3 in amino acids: CASSPGTSGGYQETQYF. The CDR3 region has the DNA TGTGCCAGCAGCCCCGGGACTAGCGGGGGGTACCAAGAGACCCAGTACTTC.

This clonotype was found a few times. CDR3 amino acids: CASSRRGNGARELFF. DNA of the CDR3: TGTGCCAGCAGCCGTAGAGGGAATGGGGCTCGGGAGCTGTTTTTT. V is TRBV7-3 and J is TRBJ2-2, with D perhaps matching TRBD1 or TRBD2 (5 bases each). Between the trimmed V and J ends, which lost 5 bases and 9 bases, there was a span of 19 bases. This CDR3 region has 15 residues. Germline CDR1 and CDR2: SGHTA and FQGTGA.

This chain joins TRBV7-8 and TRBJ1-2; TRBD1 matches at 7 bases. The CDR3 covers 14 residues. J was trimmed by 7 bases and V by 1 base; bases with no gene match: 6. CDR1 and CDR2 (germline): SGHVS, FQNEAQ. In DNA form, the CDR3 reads TGTGCCAGCAGCTTAGACCGAGGGGGCTCTGGCTACACCTTC. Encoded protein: CASSLDRGGSGYTF.

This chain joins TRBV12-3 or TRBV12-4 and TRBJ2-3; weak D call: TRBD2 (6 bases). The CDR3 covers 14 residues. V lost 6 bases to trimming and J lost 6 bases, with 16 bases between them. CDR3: CASRHYRDSDTQYF. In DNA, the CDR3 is TGTGCCAGCAGACATTATCGGGACTCCGATACGCAGTATTTT.

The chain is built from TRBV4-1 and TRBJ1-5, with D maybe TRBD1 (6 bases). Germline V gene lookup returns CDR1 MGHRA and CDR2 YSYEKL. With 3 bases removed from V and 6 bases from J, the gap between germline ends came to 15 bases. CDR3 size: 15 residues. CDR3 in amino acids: CASSHEGGGVQPQHF. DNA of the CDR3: TGCGCCAGCAGCCATGAGGGGGGGGGGGTTCAGCCCCAGCATTTT.

CDR3 sequence: CASSGGTPVGGNTEAFF. For the CDR3, the DNA is TGTGCCAGCAGTGGAGGGACCCCGGTTGGAGGGAACACTGAAGCTTTCTTT. The chain carries TRBV2 and TRBJ1-1; D is possibly TRBD1 (5 bases). Trimming stripped 4 bases from V and 1 base from J, with 19 bases between. This CDR3 has 17 amino acids. Germline V gene lookup returns CDR1 SNHLY and CDR2 FYNNEI.

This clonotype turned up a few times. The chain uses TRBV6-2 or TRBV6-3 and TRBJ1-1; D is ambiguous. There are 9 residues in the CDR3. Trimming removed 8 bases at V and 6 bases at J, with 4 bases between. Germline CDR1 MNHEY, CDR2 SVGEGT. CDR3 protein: CASSSEAFF. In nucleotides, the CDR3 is TGTGCCAGCTCCTCTGAAGCTTTCTTT.

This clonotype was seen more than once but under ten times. DNA of the CDR3: TGCGCCAGCAGCCGTCCTTGGGGGGGGGGCGACAATGAGCAGTTCTTC. Translating gives CASSRPWGGGDNEQFF. The genes are TRBV4-1 and TRBJ2-1, with a tentative D call TRBD2 (7 bases). The ends were cut back, 4 bases at V and 5 bases at J, with 18 bases in the middle. Germline V gives CDR1 MGHRA, CDR2 YSYEKL. There are 16 residues in the CDR3.

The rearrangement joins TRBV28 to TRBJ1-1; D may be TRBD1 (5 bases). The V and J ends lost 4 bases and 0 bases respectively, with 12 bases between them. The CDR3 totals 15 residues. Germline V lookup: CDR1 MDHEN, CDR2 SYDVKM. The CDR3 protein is CASSSARDMNTEAFF. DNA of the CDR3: TGTGCCAGCAGTTCCGCCAGGGATATGAACACTGAAGCTTTCTTT.